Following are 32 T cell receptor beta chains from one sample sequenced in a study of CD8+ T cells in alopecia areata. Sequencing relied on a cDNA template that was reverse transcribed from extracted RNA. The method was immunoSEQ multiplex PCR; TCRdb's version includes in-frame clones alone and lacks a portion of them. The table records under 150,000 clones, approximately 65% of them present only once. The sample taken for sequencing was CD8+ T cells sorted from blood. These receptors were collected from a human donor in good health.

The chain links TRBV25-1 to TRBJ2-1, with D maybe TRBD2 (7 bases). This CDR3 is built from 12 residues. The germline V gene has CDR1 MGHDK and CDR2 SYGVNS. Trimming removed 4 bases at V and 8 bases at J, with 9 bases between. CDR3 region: CASSAGGDEQFF. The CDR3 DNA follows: TGTGCCAGCAGTGCGGGGGGCGATGAGCAGTTCTTC.

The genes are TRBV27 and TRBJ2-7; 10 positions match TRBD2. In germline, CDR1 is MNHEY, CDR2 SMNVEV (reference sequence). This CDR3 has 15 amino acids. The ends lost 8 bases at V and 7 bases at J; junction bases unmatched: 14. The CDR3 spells CASGDFLAGVEEQYF. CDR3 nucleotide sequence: TGTGCCAGCGGGGATTTTCTAGCGGGAGTGGAAGAGCAGTACTTC.

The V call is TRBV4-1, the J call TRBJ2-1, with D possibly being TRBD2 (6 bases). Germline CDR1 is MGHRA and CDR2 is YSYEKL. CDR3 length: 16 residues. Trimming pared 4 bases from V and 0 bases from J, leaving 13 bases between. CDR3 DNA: TGCGCCAGCAGCCCCTCTAGGGGAGGCTCCTACAATGAGCAGTTCTTC. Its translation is CASSPSRGGSYNEQFF.

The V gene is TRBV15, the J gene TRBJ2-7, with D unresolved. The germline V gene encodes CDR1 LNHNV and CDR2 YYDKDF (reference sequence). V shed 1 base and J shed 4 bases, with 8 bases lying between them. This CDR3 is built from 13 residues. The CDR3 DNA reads TGTGCCACCAGCAGAGGGGATGGATACGAGCAGTACTTC. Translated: CATSRGDGYEQYF.

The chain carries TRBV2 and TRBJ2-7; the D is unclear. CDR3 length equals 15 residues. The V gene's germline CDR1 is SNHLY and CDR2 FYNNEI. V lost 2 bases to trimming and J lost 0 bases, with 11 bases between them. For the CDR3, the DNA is TGTGCCAGCAGTGAATCCCTGCAGAGCTCCTACGAGCAGTACTTC. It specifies CASSESLQSSYEQYF. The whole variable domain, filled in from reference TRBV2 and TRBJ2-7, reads EPEVTQTPSHQVTQMGQEVILRCVPISNHLYFYWYRQILGQKVEFLVSFYNNEISEKSEIFDDQFSVERPDGSNFTLKIRSTKLEDSAMYFCASSESLQSSYEQYFGPGTRLTVT.

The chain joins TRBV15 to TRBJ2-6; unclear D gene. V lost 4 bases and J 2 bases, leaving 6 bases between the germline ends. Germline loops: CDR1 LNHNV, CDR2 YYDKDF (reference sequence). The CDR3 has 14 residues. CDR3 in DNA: TGTGCCACCAGCAAAGGGACTGGGGCCAACGTCCTGACTTTC. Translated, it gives CATSKGTGANVLTF.

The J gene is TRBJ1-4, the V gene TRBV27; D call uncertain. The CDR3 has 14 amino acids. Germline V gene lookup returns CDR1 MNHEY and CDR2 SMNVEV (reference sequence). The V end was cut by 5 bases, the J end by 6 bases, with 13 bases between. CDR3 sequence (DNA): TGTGCCAGCAGTCATCAGGCAGGCGATGAAAAACTGTTTTTT. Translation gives CASSHQAGDEKLFF.

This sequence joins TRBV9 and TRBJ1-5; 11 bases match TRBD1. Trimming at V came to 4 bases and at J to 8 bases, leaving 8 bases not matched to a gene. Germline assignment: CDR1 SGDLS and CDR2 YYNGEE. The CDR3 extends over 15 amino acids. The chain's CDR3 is CASSLYGTGGEPQHF. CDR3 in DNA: TGTGCCAGCAGCCTATATGGGACAGGGGGAGAGCCCCAGCATTTT.

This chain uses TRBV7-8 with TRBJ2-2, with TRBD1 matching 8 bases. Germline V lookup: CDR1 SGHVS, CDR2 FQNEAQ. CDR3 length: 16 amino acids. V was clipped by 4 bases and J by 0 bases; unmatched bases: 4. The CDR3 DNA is TGTGCCAGCAGCTCAAGGACAGGGACGAACACCGGGGAGCTGTTTTTT. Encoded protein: CASSSRTGTNTGELFF.

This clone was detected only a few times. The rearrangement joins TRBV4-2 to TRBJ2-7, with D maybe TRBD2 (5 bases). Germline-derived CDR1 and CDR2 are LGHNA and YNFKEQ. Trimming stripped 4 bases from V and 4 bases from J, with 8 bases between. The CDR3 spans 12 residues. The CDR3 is CASSPGTYEQYF. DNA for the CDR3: TGTGCCAGCAGCCCGGGAACGTACGAGCAGTACTTC.

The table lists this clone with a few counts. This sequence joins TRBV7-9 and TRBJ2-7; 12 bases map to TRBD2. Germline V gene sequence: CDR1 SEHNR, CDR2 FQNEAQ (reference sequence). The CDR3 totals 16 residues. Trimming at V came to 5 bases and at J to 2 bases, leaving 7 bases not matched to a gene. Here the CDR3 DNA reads TGTGCCAGCAGCCAAACCCCTAGCGGGAGGGCCTACGAGCAGTACTTC. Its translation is CASSQTPSGRAYEQYF.

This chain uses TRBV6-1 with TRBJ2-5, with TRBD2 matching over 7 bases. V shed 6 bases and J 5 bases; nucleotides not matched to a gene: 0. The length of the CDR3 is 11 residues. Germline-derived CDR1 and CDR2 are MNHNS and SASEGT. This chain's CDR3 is CASRGGETQYF. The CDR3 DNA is TGTGCCAGCAGGGGAGGGGAGACCCAGTACTTC.

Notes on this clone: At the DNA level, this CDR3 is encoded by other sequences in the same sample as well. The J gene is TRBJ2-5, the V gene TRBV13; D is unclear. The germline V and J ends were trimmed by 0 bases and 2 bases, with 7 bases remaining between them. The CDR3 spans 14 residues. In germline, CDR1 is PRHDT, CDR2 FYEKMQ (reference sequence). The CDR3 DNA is TGTGCCAGCAGCTTAGGGCGGAATCAAGAGACCCAGTACTTC. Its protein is CASSLGRNQETQYF.

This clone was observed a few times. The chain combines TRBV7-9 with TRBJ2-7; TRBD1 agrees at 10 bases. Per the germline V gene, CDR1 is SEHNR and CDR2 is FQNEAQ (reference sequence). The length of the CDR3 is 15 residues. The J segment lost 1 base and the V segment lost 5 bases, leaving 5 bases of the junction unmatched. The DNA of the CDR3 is TGTGCCAGCAGCACTCCGGGACAGGGGTCCTACGAGCAGTACTTC. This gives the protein CASSTPGQGSYEQYF.

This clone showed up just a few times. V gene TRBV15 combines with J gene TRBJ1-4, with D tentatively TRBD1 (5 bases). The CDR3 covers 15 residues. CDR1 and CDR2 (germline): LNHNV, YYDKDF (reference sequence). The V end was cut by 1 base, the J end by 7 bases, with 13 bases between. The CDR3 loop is CATSRVPGRSEKLFF. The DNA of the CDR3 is TGTGCCACCAGCAGAGTACCGGGACGAAGTGAAAAACTGTTTTTT.

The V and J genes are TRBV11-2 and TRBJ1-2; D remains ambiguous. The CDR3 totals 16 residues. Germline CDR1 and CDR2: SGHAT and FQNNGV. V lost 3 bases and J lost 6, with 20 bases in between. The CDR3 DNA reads TGTGCCAGCAGCTTGTCCCTGAACCGGATGAGGGATGGCTACACCTTC. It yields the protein CASSLSLNRMRDGYTF.

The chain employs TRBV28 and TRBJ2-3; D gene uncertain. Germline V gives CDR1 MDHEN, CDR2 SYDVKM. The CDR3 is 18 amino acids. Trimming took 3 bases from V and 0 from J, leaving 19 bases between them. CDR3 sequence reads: CASSLGHRQVSSTDTQYF. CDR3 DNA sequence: TGTGCCAGCAGTTTGGGTCATCGGCAGGTCTCCAGCACAGATACGCAGTATTTT. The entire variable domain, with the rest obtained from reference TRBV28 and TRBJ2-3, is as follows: DVKVTQSSRYLVKRTGEKVFLECVQDMDHENMFWYRQDPGLGLRLIYFSYDVKMKEKGDIPEGYSVSREKKERFSLILESASTNQTSMYLCASSLGHRQVSSTDTQYFGPGTRLTVL.

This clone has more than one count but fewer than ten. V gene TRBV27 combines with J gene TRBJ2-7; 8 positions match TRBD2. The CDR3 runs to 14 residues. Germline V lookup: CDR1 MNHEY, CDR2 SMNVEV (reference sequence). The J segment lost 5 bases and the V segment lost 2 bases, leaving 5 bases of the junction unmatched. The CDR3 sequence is CASSLSGSGHEQYF. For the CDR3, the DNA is TGTGCCAGCAGTTTAAGCGGGAGTGGCCACGAGCAGTACTTC.

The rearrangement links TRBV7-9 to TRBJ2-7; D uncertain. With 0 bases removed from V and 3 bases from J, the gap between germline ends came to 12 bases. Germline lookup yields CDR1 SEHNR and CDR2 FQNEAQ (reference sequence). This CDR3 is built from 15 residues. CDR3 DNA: TGTGCCAGCAGCTTAGCTTCGGGCCAAGTCTACGAGCAGTACTTC. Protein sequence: CASSLASGQVYEQYF.

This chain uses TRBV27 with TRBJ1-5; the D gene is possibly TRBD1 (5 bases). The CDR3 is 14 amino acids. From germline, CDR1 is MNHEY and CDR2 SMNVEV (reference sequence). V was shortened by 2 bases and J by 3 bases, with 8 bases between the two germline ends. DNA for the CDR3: TGTGCCAGCAGTTTAAGGGGTCTCAATCAGCCCCAGCATTTT. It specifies CASSLRGLNQPQHF.

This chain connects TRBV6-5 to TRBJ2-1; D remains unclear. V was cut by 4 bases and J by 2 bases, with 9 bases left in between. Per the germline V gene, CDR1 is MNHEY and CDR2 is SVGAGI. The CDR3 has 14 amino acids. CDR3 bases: TGTGCCAGCAGTTCGTCATCCCCCTACAATGAGCAGTTCTTC. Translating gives CASSSSSPYNEQFF.

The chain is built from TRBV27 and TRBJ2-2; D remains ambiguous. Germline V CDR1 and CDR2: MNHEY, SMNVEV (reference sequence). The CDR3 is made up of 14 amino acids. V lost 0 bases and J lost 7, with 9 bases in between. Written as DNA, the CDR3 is TGTGCCAGCAGTTTATCTGGTTATGTCGGGGAGCTGTTTTTT. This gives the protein CASSLSGYVGELFF.

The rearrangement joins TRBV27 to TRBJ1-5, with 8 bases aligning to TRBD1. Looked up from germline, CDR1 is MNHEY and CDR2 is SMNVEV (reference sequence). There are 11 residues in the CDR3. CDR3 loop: CGTGYNQPQHF. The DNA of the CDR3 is TGTGGGACAGGGTACAATCAGCCCCAGCATTTT.

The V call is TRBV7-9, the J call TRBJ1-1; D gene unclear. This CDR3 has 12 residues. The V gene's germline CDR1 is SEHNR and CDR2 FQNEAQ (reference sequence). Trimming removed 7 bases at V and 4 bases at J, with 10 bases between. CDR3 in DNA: TGTGCCAGCAATAAGGGCGGCACTGAAGCTTTCTTT. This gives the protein CASNKGGTEAFF.

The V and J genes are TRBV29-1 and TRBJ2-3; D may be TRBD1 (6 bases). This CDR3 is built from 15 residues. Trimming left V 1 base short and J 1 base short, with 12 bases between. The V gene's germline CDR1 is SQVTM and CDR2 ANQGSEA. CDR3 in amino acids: CSVEAEGVGTDTQYF. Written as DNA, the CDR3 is TGCAGCGTTGAAGCCGAGGGGGTTGGCACAGATACGCAGTATTTT.

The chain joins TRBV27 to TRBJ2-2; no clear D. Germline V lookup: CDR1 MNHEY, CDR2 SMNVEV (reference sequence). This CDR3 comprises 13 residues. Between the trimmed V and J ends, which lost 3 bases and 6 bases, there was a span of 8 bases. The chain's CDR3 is CASSFWASGELFF. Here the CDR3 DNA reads TGTGCCAGCAGTTTTTGGGCGTCCGGGGAGCTGTTTTTT.

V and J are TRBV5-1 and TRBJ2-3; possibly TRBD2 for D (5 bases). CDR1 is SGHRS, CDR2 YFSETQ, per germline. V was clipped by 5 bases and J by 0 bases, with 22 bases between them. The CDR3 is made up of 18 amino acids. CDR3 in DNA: TGCGCCAGCAGATACGGGATGGGCGCCGGTCGTAGCACAGATACGCAGTATTTT. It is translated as CASRYGMGAGRSTDTQYF.

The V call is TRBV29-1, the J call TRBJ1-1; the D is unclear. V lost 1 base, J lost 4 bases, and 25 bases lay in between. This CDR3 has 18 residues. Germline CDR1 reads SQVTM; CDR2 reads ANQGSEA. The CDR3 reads CSVEVRPSVPYGGTEAFF. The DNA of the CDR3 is TGCAGCGTTGAAGTAAGGCCGAGTGTCCCTTACGGTGGCACTGAAGCTTTCTTT. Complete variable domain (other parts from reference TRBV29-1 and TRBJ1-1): SAVISQKPSRDICQRGTSLTIQCQVDSQVTMMFWYRQQPGQSLTLIATANQGSEATYESGFVIDKFPISRPNLTFSTLTVSNMSPEDSSIYLCSVEVRPSVPYGGTEAFFGQGTRLTVV.

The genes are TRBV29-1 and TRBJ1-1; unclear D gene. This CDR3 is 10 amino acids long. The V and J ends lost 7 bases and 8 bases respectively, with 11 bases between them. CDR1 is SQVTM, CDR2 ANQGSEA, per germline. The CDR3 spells CSASKREAFF. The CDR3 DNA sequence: TGCAGCGCCTCAAAGAGAGAAGCTTTCTTT.

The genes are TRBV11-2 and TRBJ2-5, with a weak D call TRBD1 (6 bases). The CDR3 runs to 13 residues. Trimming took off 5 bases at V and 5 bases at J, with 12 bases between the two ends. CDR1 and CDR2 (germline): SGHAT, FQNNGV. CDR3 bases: TGTGCCAGCAGCCCCCAGGGGATCGAGACCCAGTACTTC. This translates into CASSPQGIETQYF.

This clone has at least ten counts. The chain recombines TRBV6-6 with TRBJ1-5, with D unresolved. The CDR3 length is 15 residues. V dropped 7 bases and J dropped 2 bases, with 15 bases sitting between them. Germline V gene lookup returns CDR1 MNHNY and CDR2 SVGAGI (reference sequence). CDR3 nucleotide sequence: TGTGCCAGCACCCCCACCACCCTTGGCAATCAGCCCCAGCATTTT. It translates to CASTPTTLGNQPQHF.

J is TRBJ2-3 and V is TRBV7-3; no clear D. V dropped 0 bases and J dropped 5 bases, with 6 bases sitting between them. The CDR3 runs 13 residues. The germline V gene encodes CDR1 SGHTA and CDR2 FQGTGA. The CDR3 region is CASSLTVGDTQYF. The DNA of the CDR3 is TGTGCCAGCAGCTTAACAGTGGGAGATACGCAGTATTTT.